According to its frequency, the clone carrying this T cell receptor beta chain is medium-sized. Antigen: not known. The source of the sample is a study of CXCR3-negative and CXCR3-positive naive CD8 T cells. Study-wide background: Per library, roughly 1.6 +/- 0.3 million reads; 130 million to 150 million TRB reads overall. Whole-study findings and limits: Both naive subsets showed comparably high diversity, and memory CD8+ cells showed much lower diversity.

The germline gives CDR1 SGHVS, CDR2 FQNEAQ. The CDR3 totals 14 residues. UMI labels and 5' RACE were used to prepare the TRB cDNA libraries. With the 5' RACE reads reprocessed, TCRdb shows one record per CDR3 protein and no DNA. The clone table shows 20,000 to 30,000 distinct CDR3 sequences, with the ten largest holding around 2.8%. This sequence was found in a human donor in good health. Some clones in this sample may be carry-over from other donors' samples. The sequenced material came from naive CXCR3- CD8+ T cells from blood. As to subset: CD45RO-CCR7+CD27+CD95- naive CD8+ T cells lacking CXCR3 (TNR3-). The chain employs TRBV7-8 and TRBJ2-1; TCRdb calls TRBD1, which cannot be checked without DNA. The CDR3 loop reads CASRRQGENTEQFF.